Shown below are 30 T cell receptor beta chains from a single sample sequenced in a study of control samples from healthy donors and cancer patients. Libraries were prepared by immunoSEQ multiplex PCR; TCRdb keeps only in-frame clonotypes and omits some of them. The sample yields approximately 54,000 clones, about nine tenths seen once. Sequencing was performed on PBMCs. The receptors here all came from a man over 45 with head and neck cancer.

This clone has more than one count but fewer than ten. The CDR3 DNA sequence: TGTGCCACCGGGGAGGGGGTCGGGGCCAACGTCCTGACTTTC. Translating gives CATGEGVGANVLTF. This chain joins TRBV19 and TRBJ2-6; TRBD2 is a possible D gene (7 bases). From germline, CDR1 is LNHDA and CDR2 SQIVND (reference sequence). The CDR3 covers 14 residues. V gave up 10 bases and J gave up 4 bases, with 14 bases separating them.

The chain has TRBV27 and TRBJ2-5; 14 nucleotides agree with TRBD2. Per germline, CDR1 MNHEY and CDR2 SMNVEV (reference sequence). The CDR3 extends over 16 amino acids. This CDR3 is CALVLTSGREGETQYF. The CDR3 nucleotides read TGTGCTCTGGTTTTGACTAGCGGGAGGGAGGGAGAGACCCAGTACTTC.

The V gene is TRBV28, the J gene TRBJ2-1, with 11 bases identical to TRBD2. CDR3 length: 18 residues. CDR1 is MDHEN and CDR2 is SYDVKM in the germline V gene. The V gene end was trimmed by 3 bases and the J gene end by 0 bases; junction bases not matched to a gene: 7. The CDR3 coding sequence is TGTGCCAGCAGTTTTGGTCTAGCGGGGGGTTACTCCTACAATGAGCAGTTCTTC. This translates into CASSFGLAGGYSYNEQFF.

The chain carries TRBV18 and TRBJ2-3; D possibly corresponds to TRBD1 (6 bases). The CDR3 totals 15 residues. V was shortened by 3 bases and J by 2 bases, with 12 bases between the two germline ends. The germline V gene has CDR1 KGHSH and CDR2 LQKENI. The CDR3 DNA is TGTGCCAGCTCACCTCTGACAGGAGCCACAGATACGCAGTATTTT. Amino acids: CASSPLTGATDTQYF.

V gene TRBV29-1 combines with J gene TRBJ2-7, with 7 bases identical to TRBD1. Germline V gives CDR1 SQVTM, CDR2 ANQGSEA. The CDR3 length is 13 residues. Trimming cost V 6 bases and J 0 bases; bases outside gene matches: 5. CDR3 coding DNA: TGCAGCGTGTTGACAGGGAGCTCCTACGAGCAGTACTTC. This translates into CSVLTGSSYEQYF.

This clone has a single count. This rearrangement joins TRBV7-9 to TRBJ1-4; D not certain. The V gene's germline CDR1 is SEHNR and CDR2 FQNEAQ (reference sequence). The V and J ends lost 6 bases and 12 bases respectively, with 11 bases between them. The CDR3 is 11 residues long. CDR3 protein: CASSTESQLFF. In nucleotides, the CDR3 is TGTGCCAGCAGTACGGAGTCACAACTGTTTTTT.

The chain joins TRBV28 to TRBJ1-2; possibly TRBD1 for D (6 bases). The CDR3 runs 12 residues. Trimming removed 7 bases at V and 2 bases at J, with 8 bases between. Germline V gene sequence: CDR1 MDHEN, CDR2 SYDVKM. The CDR3 spells CASITGNYGYTF. Here the CDR3 DNA reads TGTGCCAGCATTACAGGGAACTATGGCTACACCTTC.

This clone was seen just once. The V gene is TRBV15, the J gene TRBJ2-5; unclear D gene. The CDR3 contains 13 residues. The germline V gene has CDR1 LNHNV and CDR2 YYDKDF (reference sequence). Trimming removed 3 bases from V and 2 bases from J, with 7 bases in between. The CDR3 sequence is CATSRTPQETQYF. The DNA for the CDR3 is TGTGCCACCAGCAGGACTCCACAAGAGACCCAGTACTTC. Combining the CDR3 with reference TRBV15 and TRBJ2-5 gives the whole variable domain DAMVIQNPRYQVTQFGKPVTLSCSQTLNHNVMYWYQQKSSQAPKLLFHYYDKDFNNEADTPDNFQSRRPNTSFCFLDIRSPGLGDTAMYLCATSRTPQETQYFGPGTRLLVL.

The chain joins TRBV19 to TRBJ1-2; no definite D call. CDR3 length: 12 residues. Trimming removed 4 bases from V and 7 bases from J, with 10 bases in between. Germline loops: CDR1 LNHDA, CDR2 SQIVND (reference sequence). CDR3 DNA: TGTGCCAGTAGTAAGGCAGCCGGTGGCTACACCTTC. Its protein product is CASSKAAGGYTF.

J is TRBJ2-7 and V is TRBV19, with D maybe TRBD1 (5 bases). Germline V gene data show CDR1 as LNHDA and CDR2 as SQIVND (reference sequence). There are 15 residues in the CDR3. The V gene lost 2 bases and the J gene lost 1 base, with 12 bases spanning the gap. The CDR3 DNA sequence: TGTGCCAGTAGTATAAAAAGGGGTCGGTCCTACGAGCAGTACTTC. Its protein is CASSIKRGRSYEQYF.

The CDR3 loop is CASTPGQSAHSPLHF. In nucleotides, the CDR3 is TGTGCCAGTACCCCCGGGCAGTCAGCACATTCACCCCTCCACTTT. The chain combines TRBV19 with TRBJ1-6; D uncertain. The CDR3 consists of 15 residues. Germline V gene lookup returns CDR1 LNHDA and CDR2 SQIVND (reference sequence). Trimming took 7 bases from V and 8 from J, leaving 18 bases between them.

The chain recombines TRBV5-6 with TRBJ2-1; D may be TRBD1 (5 bases). The CDR3 has 17 amino acids. V lost 2 bases and J lost 6, with 21 bases in between. Looked up from germline, CDR1 is SGHDT and CDR2 is YYEEEE. CDR3: CASSFRVTFPTVNEQFF. The DNA for the CDR3 is TGTGCCAGCAGCTTCAGGGTGACGTTCCCTACAGTCAATGAGCAGTTCTTC.

This chain uses TRBV11-3 with TRBJ2-3, with 9 positions matching TRBD2. The CDR3 runs 16 residues. CDR1 and CDR2 from the germline V gene are SGHNT and YENEEA. Germline trimming cut 1 base from V and 3 bases from J; bases unmatched to any gene: 5. The CDR3 loop is CASSLGKREETDTQYF. CDR3 bases: TGTGCCAGCAGCTTAGGCAAGCGGGAGGAGACAGATACGCAGTATTTT. Supplemented by reference TRBV11-3 and TRBJ2-3, the full variable domain reads EAGVVQSPRYKIIEKKQPVAFWCNPISGHNTLYWYLQNLGQGPELLIRYENEEAVDDSQLPKDRFSAERLKGVDSTLKIQPAELGDSAVYLCASSLGKREETDTQYFGPGTRLTVL.

This clone was recorded once. The genes are TRBV5-5 and TRBJ2-7; 9 bases are a match to TRBD1. CDR3 size: 16 residues. After removal of 0 bases from V and 5 bases from J, the junction contained 9 bases not matched to a gene. Germline V gives CDR1 SGHKS, CDR2 YYEKEE (reference sequence). This CDR3 is CASSLVLGQGRHEQYF. In nucleotides, the CDR3 is TGTGCCAGCAGCTTGGTTCTGGGACAGGGTAGGCACGAGCAGTACTTC. The variable domain in full, with the rest retrieved from reference TRBV5-5 and TRBJ2-7, is DAGVTQSPTHLIKTRGQQVTLRCSPISGHKSVSWYQQVLGQGPQFIFQYYEKEERGRGNFPDRFSARQFPNYSSELNVNALLLGDSALYLCASSLVLGQGRHEQYFGPGTRLTVT.

This chain links TRBV7-9 with TRBJ1-6; tentative D call: TRBD1 (5 bases). Germline V gene data show CDR1 as SEHNR and CDR2 as FQNEAQ (reference sequence). There are 17 residues in the CDR3. The ends were cut back, 5 bases at V and 6 bases at J, with 20 bases in the middle. CDR3 nucleotides: TGTGCCAGCAGCCTAATTGTCCAGGGCAGGATTAATTCACCCCTCCACTTT. It specifies CASSLIVQGRINSPLHF.

J is TRBJ2-5 and V is TRBV19, with D possibly matching TRBD2 (5 bases). CDR3 length: 13 residues. V lost 5 bases and J lost 1, with 8 bases in between. Germline V gene lookup returns CDR1 LNHDA and CDR2 SQIVND (reference sequence). The CDR3 DNA follows: TGTGCCAGTAGTGTGGACTCCCAAGAGACCCAGTACTTC. This sequence encodes CASSVDSQETQYF.

The V gene is TRBV7-6, the J gene TRBJ2-4; perhaps TRBD1 as D (6 bases). V was trimmed by 5 bases and J by 7 bases, leaving 15 bases between them. The CDR3 is made up of 14 amino acids. The germline CDR1 and CDR2 sequences are SGHVS and FNYEAQ. CDR3 DNA sequence: TGTGCCAGCAGCGGGGGCCTCCAGGACAACATTCAGTACTTC. Amino acid sequence: CASSGGLQDNIQYF.

The chain employs TRBV18 and TRBJ2-7; 8 bases align to TRBD2. The trim removed 4 bases at V and 2 bases at J, leaving 10 bases unmatched. The germline CDR1 and CDR2 sequences are KGHSH and LQKENI. This CDR3 region has 16 residues. CDR3 protein: CASSQLGLASPYEQYF. The CDR3 nucleotides are TGTGCCAGCTCACAACTAGGACTAGCCTCCCCCTACGAGCAGTACTTC. Drawing the rest from reference TRBV18 and TRBJ2-7, the complete variable domain is NAGVMQNPRHLVRRRGQEARLRCSPMKGHSHVYWYRQLPEEGLKFMVYLQKENIIDESGMPKERFSAEFPKEGPSILRIQQVVRGDSAAYFCASSQLGLASPYEQYFGPGTRLTVT.

V and J are TRBV7-8 and TRBJ1-5, with 7 nucleotides matching TRBD1. With V trimmed by 4 bases and J by 4 bases, 4 bases remained unmatched. The CDR3 runs 14 residues. Germline V gene lookup returns CDR1 SGHVS and CDR2 FQNEAQ. The chain's CDR3 is CASSSQGKNQPQHF. CDR3 coding DNA: TGTGCCAGCAGCTCACAGGGGAAAAATCAGCCCCAGCATTTT.

This clone has a handful of counts. The J gene is TRBJ2-1, the V gene TRBV7-9; D remains ambiguous. The V and J ends lost 1 base and 4 bases respectively, with 11 bases between them. Germline V gene lookup returns CDR1 SEHNR and CDR2 FQNEAQ (reference sequence). CDR3 length: 15 amino acids. The CDR3 here is CASSLGGVLYNEQFF. The CDR3 region has the DNA TGTGCCAGCAGCTTAGGAGGAGTTTTGTACAATGAGCAGTTCTTC.

The chain couples TRBV19 to TRBJ1-2; weak D call: TRBD1 (5 bases). The germline V gene has CDR1 LNHDA and CDR2 SQIVND (reference sequence). CDR3 length: 15 amino acids. V dropped 8 bases and J dropped 2 bases, with 18 bases sitting between them. CDR3 in amino acids: CASLTGIGANYGYTF. The CDR3 bases are TGTGCCAGTCTCACAGGTATTGGGGCCAACTATGGCTACACCTTC.

The CDR3 DNA reads as TGTGCCATCAGTGGGTTATCTAGTGCAGATACGCAGTATTTT. Protein product: CAISGLSSADTQYF. The chain employs TRBV10-3 and TRBJ2-3; no firm D call. Trimming pared 4 bases from V and 4 bases from J, leaving 12 bases between. The CDR3 covers 14 residues. The germline V gene has CDR1 ENHRY and CDR2 SYGVKD.

V gene TRBV11-3 combines with J gene TRBJ2-1; 7 nucleotides agree with TRBD2. V dropped 4 bases and J dropped 5; count of bases not matched to a gene: 14. The CDR3 contains 17 residues. The germline gives CDR1 SGHNT, CDR2 YENEEA. The CDR3 DNA is TGTGCCAGCAGCTCCGGAAAGCGGGATAGTCCCAACAATGAGCAGTTCTTC. This gives the protein CASSSGKRDSPNNEQFF.

This clone came up once. J is TRBJ1-3 and V is TRBV7-2, with unresolved D. Germline V CDR1 and CDR2: SGHTA, FQGNSA. The CDR3 consists of 15 residues. V was shortened by 3 bases and J by 0 bases, with 9 bases between the two germline ends. The CDR3 nucleotides are TGTGCCAGCAGCTTCGTGCTCGGCTCTGGAAACACCATATATTTT. It specifies CASSFVLGSGNTIYF.

The rearrangement links TRBV25-1 to TRBJ2-5, with 10 bases that match TRBD1. There are 14 residues in the CDR3. The germline V gene encodes CDR1 MGHDK and CDR2 SYGVNS. J was trimmed by 5 bases and V by 7 bases; bases with no gene match: 7. The CDR3: CASNLGQGRETQYF. In DNA, the CDR3 is TGTGCCAGCAATCTGGGACAGGGGAGGGAGACCCAGTACTTC. The complete variable domain, with remaining parts taken from reference TRBV25-1 and TRBJ2-5, reads EADIYQTPRYLVIGTGKKITLECSQTMGHDKMYWYQQDPGMELHLIHYSYGVNSTEKGDLSSESTVSRIRTEHFPLTLESARPSHTSQYLCASNLGQGRETQYFGPGTRLLVL.

This sequence joins TRBV28 and TRBJ1-5; perhaps TRBD1 as D (6 bases). The germline gives CDR1 MDHEN, CDR2 SYDVKM. V lost 7 bases and J lost 3, with 13 bases in between. CDR3 length equals 14 residues. CDR3: CASMAGGANQPQHF. CDR3 coding DNA: TGTGCCAGCATGGCGGGGGGCGCCAATCAGCCCCAGCATTTT.

The V and J genes are TRBV11-2 and TRBJ2-5, with no clear D. The CDR3 is 14 amino acids. Germline CDR1 reads SGHAT; CDR2 reads FQNNGV. V lost 0 bases to trimming and J lost 4 bases, with 9 bases between them. The CDR3 is CASSLEVLSETQYF. The CDR3 coding sequence is TGTGCCAGCAGCTTAGAGGTCTTATCAGAGACCCAGTACTTC.

The V call is TRBV5-1, the J call TRBJ2-7; the D call may be TRBD1 or TRBD2 (5 bases each). CDR1 SGHRS and CDR2 YFSETQ come from the germline V gene. The CDR3 spans 15 residues. Trimming pared 4 bases from V and 0 bases from J, leaving 14 bases between. The CDR3 DNA is TGCGCCAGCAGCGGGGGTCCTGGGAGCTCCTACGAGCAGTACTTC. Translation gives CASSGGPGSSYEQYF.

This chain joins TRBV4-3 and TRBJ2-1; tentatively, D is TRBD2 (7 bases). V was trimmed by 4 bases and J by 7 bases, leaving 17 bases between them. From germline, CDR1 is LGHNA and CDR2 YSLEER. CDR3 length: 15 amino acids. The CDR3 region is CASSRGGTNKNEQFF. The CDR3 bases are TGCGCCAGCAGCCGCGGGGGCACAAACAAGAATGAGCAGTTCTTC.

The table lists this clone with a few counts. The chain carries TRBV6-2 or TRBV6-3 and TRBJ2-5; D unclear. The V end lost 5 bases, the J end lost 5 bases, and 9 bases lay between the germline ends. The CDR3 runs to 12 residues. Germline lookup yields CDR1 MNHEY and CDR2 SVGEGT. CDR3 sequence reads: CASSAYWETQYF. The CDR3 nucleotides are TGTGCCAGCAGTGCTTATTGGGAGACCCAGTACTTC.